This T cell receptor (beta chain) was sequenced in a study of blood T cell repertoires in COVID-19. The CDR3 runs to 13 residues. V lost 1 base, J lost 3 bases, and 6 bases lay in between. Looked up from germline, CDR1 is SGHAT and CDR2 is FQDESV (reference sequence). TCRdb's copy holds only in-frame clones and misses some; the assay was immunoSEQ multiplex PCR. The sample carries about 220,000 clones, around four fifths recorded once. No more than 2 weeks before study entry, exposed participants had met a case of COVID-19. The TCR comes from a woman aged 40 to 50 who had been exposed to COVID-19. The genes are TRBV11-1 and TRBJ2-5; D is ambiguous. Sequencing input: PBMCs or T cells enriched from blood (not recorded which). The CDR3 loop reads CASSLVREETQYF. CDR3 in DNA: TGTGCCAGCAGCTTAGTCCGGGAAGAGACCCAGTACTTC. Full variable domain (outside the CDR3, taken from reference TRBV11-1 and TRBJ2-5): EAEVAQSPRYKITEKSQAVAFWCDPISGHATLYWYRQILGQGPELLVQFQDESVVDDSQLPKDRFSAERLKGVDSTLKIQPAELGDSAMYLCASSLVREETQYFGPGTRLLVL.